These T cell receptor beta chains were read from a single sample in a study of cytomegalovirus exposure and HLA in healthy donors. Sequenced by immunoSEQ multiplex PCR; TCRdb stores in-frame clones only, minus some. The sample consists of about 190,000 clones, approximately 77% of them appearing once. The source material was PBMCs. Receptors originate from a man aged 35-49 years in good health and CMV-seropositive. Each CDR3 is given with its conserved first and last residue. D genes are given only for firm matches. Clone sizes are given selectively: once, few, many, or a class where the clone is expanded.

len	v_gene	j_gene	d_gene	abundance	CDR3aa	CDR3nt
14	TRBV5-4	TRBJ1-1	.	.	CASSLYTRNTEAFF	TGTGCCAGCAGCTTGTATACAAGGAACACTGAAGCTTTCTTT
13	TRBV5-4	TRBJ2-5	.	.	CASSSDPGETQYF	TGTGCCAGCAGCTCGGACCCGGGGGAGACCCAGTACTTC
14	TRBV5-1	TRBJ1-1	.	.	CASSPGWGHTEAFF	TGCGCCAGCAGCCCAGGGTGGGGGCACACTGAAGCTTTCTTT
17	TRBV18	TRBJ2-5	TRBD2	.	CASSPPRAGGPVETQYF	TGTGCCAGCTCACCACCCCGGGCGGGGGGCCCGGTAGAGACCCAGTACTTC
16	TRBV15	TRBJ2-1	TRBD1	.	CATSRQGAVSYNEQFF	TGTGCCACCAGCAGACAGGGGGCCGTTTCCTACAATGAGCAGTTCTTC
13	TRBV6-1	TRBJ2-1	.	.	CASSSDWTNEQFF	TGTGCCAGCAGCTCCGATTGGACTAATGAGCAGTTCTTC
15	TRBV6-5	TRBJ2-6	.	once	CASSYVGDGANVLTF	TGTGCCAGCAGTTACGTCGGGGATGGGGCCAACGTCCTGACTTTC
14	TRBV13	TRBJ2-2	.	.	CASSLNLRAGELFF	TGTGCCAGCAGCTTAAATCTGAGGGCCGGGGAGCTGTTTTTT
15	TRBV19	TRBJ2-7	TRBD2	.	CASSLRTSGVYEQYF	TGTGCCAGTAGTCTCCGGACTAGCGGGGTCTACGAGCAGTACTTC
15	TRBV28	TRBJ1-5	.	.	CASKATGTPDQPQHF	TGTGCCAGCAAAGCCACGGGGACACCAGATCAGCCCCAGCATTTT
18	TRBV4-1	TRBJ1-5	.	once	CASSQEAWGEGRDQPQHF	TGCGCCAGCAGCCAAGAAGCCTGGGGGGAGGGACGGGATCAGCCCCAGCATTTT
11	TRBV19	TRBJ1-1	.	.	CASSIRGKAFF	TGTGCCAGTAGTATAAGGGGTAAAGCTTTCTTT
12	TRBV28	TRBJ1-2	.	.	CASSFEVYGYTF	TGTGCCAGCAGTTTCGAGGTCTATGGCTACACCTTC
15	TRBV6-5	TRBJ2-3	TRBD2	.	CASSQAGVRTDTQYF	TGTGCCAGCAGCCAAGCGGGAGTACGCACAGATACGCAGTATTTT
14	TRBV5-1	TRBJ2-1	TRBD2	.	CASSSSGGVNEQFF	TGCGCCAGCAGCTCTAGCGGGGGGGTGAATGAGCAGTTCTTC
14	TRBV6-1	TRBJ2-5	.	.	CASTSGLAGETQYF	TGTGCCAGCACCTCCGGGTTGGCTGGAGAGACCCAGTACTTC
12	TRBV7-9	TRBJ1-1	.	.	CASRSGDTEAFF	TGTGCCAGCAGATCCGGGGATACTGAAGCTTTCTTT
17	TRBV2	TRBJ1-2	.	.	CASSDTGLFSYSYGYTF	TGTGCCAGCAGTGACACAGGGCTCTTTTCCTATTCCTATGGCTACACCTTC
15	TRBV19	TRBJ1-5	.	once	CASSRVWSSNQPQHF	TGTGCCAGTAGCCGCGTGTGGTCCAGCAATCAGCCCCAGCATTTT
14	TRBV5-1	TRBJ2-5	TRBD1	.	CASSLGRGRETQYF	TGCGCCAGCAGCTTGGGAAGGGGGCGAGAGACCCAGTACTTC
14	TRBV7-9	TRBJ2-1	.	few	CASSLGRGGNEQFF	TGTGCCAGCAGCTTAGGCAGGGGTGGCAATGAGCAGTTCTTC
13	TRBV10-3	TRBJ1-4	.	.	CAIRPGGNEKLFF	TGTGCCATCAGGCCCGGGGGTAATGAAAAACTGTTTTTT
20	TRBV21-1	TRBJ2-1	.	once	CASSKVRPLGPGTADNEQFF	TGTGCCAGCAGCAAAGTACGCCCCCTCGGCCCCGGGACAGCGGACAATGAGCAGTTCTTC
15	TRBV7-6	TRBJ1-5	TRBD1	.	CASSLGQGWSQPQHF	TGTGCCAGCAGCTTAGGACAGGGGTGGAGTCAGCCCCAGCATTTT
15	TRBV5-1	TRBJ2-1	TRBD2	.	CASKASGSSYNEQFF	TGCGCCAGCAAAGCTAGCGGTAGCTCCTACAATGAGCAGTTCTTC
15	TRBV18	TRBJ2-2	.	once	CASSPGLLNTGELFF	TGTGCCAGCTCACCGGGACTGCTGAACACCGGGGAGCTGTTTTTT
15	TRBV7-2	TRBJ2-2	TRBD1	.	CASSLGQGPAGELFF	TGTGCCAGCAGCTTAGGACAGGGCCCGGCCGGGGAGCTGTTTTTT
18	TRBV10-3	TRBJ2-3	TRBD2	.	CAISESGLAGGFADTQYF	TGTGCCATCAGTGAGTCGGGGCTAGCGGGAGGGTTTGCAGATACGCAGTATTTT
15	TRBV19	TRBJ2-5	.	.	CASSIDPGDQETQYF	TGTGCCAGTAGTATAGATCCGGGAGACCAAGAGACCCAGTACTTC
14	TRBV9	TRBJ2-3	.	few	CASSVTRGRDTQYF	TGTGCCAGCAGCGTAACAAGGGGAAGAGATACGCAGTATTTT
15	TRBV10-2	TRBJ2-7	TRBD2	.	CASTPGERGVYEQYF	TGCGCCAGCACCCCGGGAGAGCGGGGGGTTTACGAGCAGTACTTC
16	TRBV5-6	TRBJ2-3	.	.	CASSLSKRALTDTQYF	TGTGCCAGCAGCTTGAGTAAGCGGGCCCTCACAGATACGCAGTATTTT
14	TRBV11-2	TRBJ2-7	TRBD1	.	CASSLGTESYEQYF	TGTGCCAGCAGCTTGGGGACAGAGTCCTACGAGCAGTACTTC
11	TRBV6-5	TRBJ2-2	.	.	CASTKGGELFF	TGTGCCAGCACAAAGGGGGGGGAGCTGTTTTTT
15	TRBV25-1	TRBJ2-5	TRBD2	few	CASSEGLAGQETQYF	TGTGCCAGCAGTGAAGGACTAGCGGGGCAAGAGACCCAGTACTTC
17	TRBV7-6	TRBJ2-6	TRBD1	.	CASSPWDRASGANVLTF	TGTGCCAGCAGCCCATGGGACAGGGCCTCTGGGGCCAACGTCCTGACTTTC
15	TRBV5-6	TRBJ2-3	TRBD2	.	CASSLAGTSKNTQYF	TGTGCCAGCAGCTTGGCGGGGACTAGTAAAAATACGCAGTATTTT
15	TRBV5-1	TRBJ2-4	.	.	CASSLGSSEKNIQYF	TGCGCCAGCAGCTTGGGATCTAGCGAGAAAAACATTCAGTACTTC
15	TRBV5-1	TRBJ2-7	.	.	CASSLAGIGPYEQYF	TGCGCCAGCAGCCTCGCCGGGATAGGGCCTTACGAGCAGTACTTC
14	TRBV5-1	TRBJ1-2	TRBD1	.	CASSSGTGGDGYTF	TGCGCCAGCAGCTCCGGGACAGGGGGGGATGGCTACACCTTC
16	TRBV28	TRBJ1-5	.	.	CASTPVGGFGNQPQHF	TGTGCCAGCACCCCGGTAGGGGGATTCGGCAATCAGCCCCAGCATTTT
17	TRBV18	TRBJ2-7	TRBD2	.	CASSPPPGPSGTREQYF	TGTGCCAGCTCACCACCCCCTGGTCCTAGCGGGACCAGAGAGCAGTACTTC
14	TRBV18	TRBJ2-1	TRBD2	.	CASSKGREVNEQFF	TGTGCCAGCTCCAAAGGGAGGGAAGTGAATGAGCAGTTCTTC
16	TRBV2	TRBJ1-4	.	.	CASSPQGGWANEKLFF	TGTGCCAGCAGTCCCCAAGGGGGTTGGGCTAATGAAAAACTGTTTTTT
14	TRBV5-4	TRBJ2-1	TRBD2	few	CASSGLAGYNEQFF	TGTGCCAGCAGCGGACTAGCGGGATACAATGAGCAGTTCTTC
19	TRBV7-9	TRBJ2-1	TRBD1	.	CASSPGTGGTSGPYNEQFF	TGTGCCAGCAGCCCCGGGACAGGGGGTACTAGCGGCCCCTACAATGAGCAGTTCTTC
14	TRBV2	TRBJ1-5	TRBD1	.	CASSGTGIGQPQHF	TGTGCCAGCAGTGGGACAGGGATTGGACAGCCCCAGCATTTT
15	TRBV5-1	TRBJ2-7	TRBD1	few	CASSLTGGETYEQYF	TGCGCCAGCAGCTTAACAGGGGGAGAGACCTACGAGCAGTACTTC
14	TRBV5-1	TRBJ2-1	TRBD2	.	CASTLGGGYNEQFF	TGCGCCAGCACCCTGGGGGGGGGCTACAATGAGCAGTTCTTC
13	TRBV2	TRBJ1-4	TRBD1	.	CASTYRGDEKLFF	TGTGCCAGCACTTACAGGGGGGATGAAAAACTGTTTTTT
15	TRBV5-1	TRBJ2-5	TRBD2	.	CASSSGTSGQETQYF	TGCGCCAGCAGCTCCGGGACTAGCGGGCAAGAGACCCAGTACTTC
15	TRBV2	TRBJ2-2	TRBD1	.	CASSDGTGYTGELFF	TGTGCCAGCAGTGATGGGACAGGGTACACCGGGGAGCTGTTTTTT
13	TRBV27	TRBJ1-4	.	.	CASSLTGSGKLFF	TGTGCCAGCAGTTTAACAGGGTCTGGTAAACTGTTTTTT
15	TRBV11-2	TRBJ2-5	.	.	CASSLVPGGQETQYF	TGTGCCAGCAGCTTAGTGCCCGGGGGCCAAGAGACCCAGTACTTC
16	TRBV4-1	TRBJ2-7	.	.	CASSLSAGGRSYEQYF	TGCGCCAGCAGCTTATCGGCCGGGGGGCGATCCTACGAGCAGTACTTC
12	TRBV2	TRBJ2-2	.	few	CASRMGIGELFF	TGTGCCAGCAGGATGGGCATCGGGGAGCTGTTTTTT
14	TRBV5-1	TRBJ2-7	TRBD1	.	CASSTGTGEYEQYF	TGCGCCAGCAGCACCGGGACAGGGGAATACGAGCAGTACTTC
15	TRBV11-2	TRBJ2-2	TRBD2	once	CASSFLAGEAGELFF	TGTGCCAGCAGCTTCCTAGCGGGAGAGGCCGGGGAGCTGTTTTTT
16	TRBV4-1	TRBJ1-5	TRBD1	.	CASSQKGQGADQPQHF	TGCGCCAGCAGCCAAAAGGGACAGGGTGCCGATCAGCCCCAGCATTTT
14	TRBV14	TRBJ2-3	.	.	CASSQMTSTDTQYF	TGTGCCAGCAGCCAAATGACTAGCACAGATACGCAGTATTTT